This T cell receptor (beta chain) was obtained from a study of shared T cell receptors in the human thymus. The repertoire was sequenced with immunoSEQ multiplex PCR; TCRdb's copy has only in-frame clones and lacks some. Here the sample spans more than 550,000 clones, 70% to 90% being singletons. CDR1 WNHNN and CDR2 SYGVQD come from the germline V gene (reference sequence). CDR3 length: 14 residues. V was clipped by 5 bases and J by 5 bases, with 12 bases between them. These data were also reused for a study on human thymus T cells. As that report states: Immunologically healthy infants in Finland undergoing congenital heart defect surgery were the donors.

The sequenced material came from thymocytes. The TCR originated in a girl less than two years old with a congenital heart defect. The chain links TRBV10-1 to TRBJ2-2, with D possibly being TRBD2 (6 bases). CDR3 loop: CASSTGLPTGELFF. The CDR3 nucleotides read TGCGCCAGCAGTACGGGACTGCCTACCGGGGAGCTGTTTTTT.